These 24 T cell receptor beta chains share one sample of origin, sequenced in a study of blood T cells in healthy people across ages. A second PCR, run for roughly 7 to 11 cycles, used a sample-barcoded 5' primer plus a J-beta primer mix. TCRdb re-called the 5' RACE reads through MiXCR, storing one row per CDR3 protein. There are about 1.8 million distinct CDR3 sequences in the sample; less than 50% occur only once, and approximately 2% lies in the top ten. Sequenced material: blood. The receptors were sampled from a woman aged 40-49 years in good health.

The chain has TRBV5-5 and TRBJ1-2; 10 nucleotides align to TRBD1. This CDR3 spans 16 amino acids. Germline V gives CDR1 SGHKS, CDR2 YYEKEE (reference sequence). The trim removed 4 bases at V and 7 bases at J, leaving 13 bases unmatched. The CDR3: CASSLIGGQGVVGYTF. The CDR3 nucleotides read TGTGCCAGCAGCCTGATTGGCGGACAGGGGGTAGTTGGCTACACCTTC.

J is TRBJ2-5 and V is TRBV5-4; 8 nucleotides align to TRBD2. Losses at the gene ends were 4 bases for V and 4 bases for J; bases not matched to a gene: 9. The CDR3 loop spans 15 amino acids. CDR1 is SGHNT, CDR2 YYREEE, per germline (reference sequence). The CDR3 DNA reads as TGTGCCAGCAGCCCAACGGGGGGGCCCTTAGAGACCCAGTACTTC. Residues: CASSPTGGPLETQYF.

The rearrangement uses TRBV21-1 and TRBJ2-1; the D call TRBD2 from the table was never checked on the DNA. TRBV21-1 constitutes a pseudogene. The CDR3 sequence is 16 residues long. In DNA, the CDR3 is TGTGCCAGCAGCATGATGACTAGCGGGACCTACAATGAGCAGTTCTTC. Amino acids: CASSMMTSGTYNEQFF.

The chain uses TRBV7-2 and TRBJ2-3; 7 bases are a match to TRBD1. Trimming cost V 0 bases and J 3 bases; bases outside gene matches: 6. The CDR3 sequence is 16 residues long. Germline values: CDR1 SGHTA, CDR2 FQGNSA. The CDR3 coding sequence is TGTGCCAGCAGCTTAGCCCTAGGCAGGGGGACAGATACGCAGTATTTT. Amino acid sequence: CASSLALGRGTDTQYF.

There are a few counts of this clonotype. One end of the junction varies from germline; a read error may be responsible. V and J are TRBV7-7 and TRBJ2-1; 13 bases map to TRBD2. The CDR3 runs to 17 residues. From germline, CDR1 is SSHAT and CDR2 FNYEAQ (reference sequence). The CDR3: CASSPGTSGVSYNEQFF. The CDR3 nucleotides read TGTGCTAGCAGCCCCGGGACTAGCGGGGTCTCCTACAATGAGCAGTTCTTC.

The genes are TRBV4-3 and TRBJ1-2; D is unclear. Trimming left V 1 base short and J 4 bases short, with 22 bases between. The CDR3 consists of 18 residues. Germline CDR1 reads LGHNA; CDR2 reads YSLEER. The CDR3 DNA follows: TGCGCCAGCAGCCAAGGATTGGATGAGATTTTCTTAGGCTATGGCTACACCTTC. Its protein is CASSQGLDEIFLGYGYTF.

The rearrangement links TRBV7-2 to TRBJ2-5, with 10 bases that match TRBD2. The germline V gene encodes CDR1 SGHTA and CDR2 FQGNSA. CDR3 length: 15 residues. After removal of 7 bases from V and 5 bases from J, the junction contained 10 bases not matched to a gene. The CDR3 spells CASTLSGGAPETQYF. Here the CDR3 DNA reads TGTGCCAGCACCCTAAGCGGGGGGGCCCCGGAGACCCAGTACTTC.

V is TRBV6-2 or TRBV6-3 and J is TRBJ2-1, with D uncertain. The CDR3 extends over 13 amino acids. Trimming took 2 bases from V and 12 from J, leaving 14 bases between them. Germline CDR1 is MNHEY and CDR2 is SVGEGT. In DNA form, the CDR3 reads TGTGCCAGCAGTTACGGGCTGGGTTCTACGCAGTTCTTC. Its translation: CASSYGLGSTQFF.

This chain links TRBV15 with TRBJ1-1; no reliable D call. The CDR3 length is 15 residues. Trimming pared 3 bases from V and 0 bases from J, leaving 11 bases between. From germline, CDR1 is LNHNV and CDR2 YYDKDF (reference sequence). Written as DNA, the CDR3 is TGTGCCACCAGCAGCCGTGGTCTAATGAACACTGAAGCTTTCTTT. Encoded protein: CATSSRGLMNTEAFF.

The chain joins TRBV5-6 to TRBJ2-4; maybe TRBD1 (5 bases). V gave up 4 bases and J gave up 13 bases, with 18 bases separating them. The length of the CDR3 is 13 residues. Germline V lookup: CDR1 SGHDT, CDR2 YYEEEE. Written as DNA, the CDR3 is TGTGCCAGCAGCGTGACAGCCACAAATAAGCAGTACTTC. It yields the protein CASSVTATNKQYF. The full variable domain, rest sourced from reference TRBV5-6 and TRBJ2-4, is DAGVTQSPTHLIKTRGQQVTLRCSPKSGHDTVSWYQQALGQGPQFIFQYYEEEERQRGNFPDRFSGHQFPNYSSELNVNALLLGDSALYLCASSVTATNKQYFGAGTRLSVL.

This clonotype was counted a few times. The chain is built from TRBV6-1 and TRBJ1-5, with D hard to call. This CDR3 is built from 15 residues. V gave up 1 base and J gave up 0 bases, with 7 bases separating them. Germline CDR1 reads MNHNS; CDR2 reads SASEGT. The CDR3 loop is CASSEVRDSNQPQHF. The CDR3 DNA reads TGTGCCAGCAGTGAAGTAAGAGATAGCAATCAGCCCCAGCATTTT.

The CDR3 sequence: CASSYSIGSGANVLTF. For the CDR3, the DNA is TGTGCCAGCAGTTACTCGATCGGCTCTGGGGCCAACGTCCTGACTTTC. The gene calls are TRBV6-5 and TRBJ2-6; no firm D call. The CDR3 is 16 residues long. Germline V gene data show CDR1 as MNHEY and CDR2 as SVGAGI. V lost 0 bases and J lost 0, with 6 bases in between.

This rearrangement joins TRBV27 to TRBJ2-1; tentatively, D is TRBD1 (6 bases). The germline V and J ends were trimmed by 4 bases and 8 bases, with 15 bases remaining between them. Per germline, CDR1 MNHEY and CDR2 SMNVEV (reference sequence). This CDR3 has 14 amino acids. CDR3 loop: CASSWFQGSDEQFF. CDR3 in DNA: TGTGCCAGCAGTTGGTTCCAGGGGAGCGATGAGCAGTTCTTC.

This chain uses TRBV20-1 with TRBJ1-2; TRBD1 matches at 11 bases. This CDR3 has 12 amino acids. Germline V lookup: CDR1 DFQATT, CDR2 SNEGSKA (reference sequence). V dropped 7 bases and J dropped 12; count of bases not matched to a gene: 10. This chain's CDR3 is CSVAGRGQGDTF. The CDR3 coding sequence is TGCAGTGTGGCCGGTAGGGGACAGGGGGACACCTTC.

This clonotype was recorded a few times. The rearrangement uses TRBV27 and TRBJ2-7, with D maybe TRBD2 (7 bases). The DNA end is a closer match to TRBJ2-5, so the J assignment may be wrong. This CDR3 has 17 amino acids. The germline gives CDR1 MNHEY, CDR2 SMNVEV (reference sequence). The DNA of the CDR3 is TGTGCCAGCAGTTCTCCTCGCAGGGGAGGGGTAGGAGAGACCCAGTACTTC. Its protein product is CASSSPRRGGVGETQYF.

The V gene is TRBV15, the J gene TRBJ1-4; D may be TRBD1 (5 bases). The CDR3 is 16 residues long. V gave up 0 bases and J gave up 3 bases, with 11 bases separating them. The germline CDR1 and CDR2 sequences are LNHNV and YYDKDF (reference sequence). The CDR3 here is CATSRDLRVANEKLFF. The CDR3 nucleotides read TGTGCCACCAGCAGAGATCTCAGGGTAGCTAATGAAAAACTGTTTTTT.

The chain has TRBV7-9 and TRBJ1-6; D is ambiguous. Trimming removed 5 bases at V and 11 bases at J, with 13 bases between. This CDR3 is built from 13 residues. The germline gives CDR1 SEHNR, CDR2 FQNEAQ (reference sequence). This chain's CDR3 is CASSAGPLAPLHF. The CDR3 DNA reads TGTGCCAGCAGCGCCGGCCCTTTGGCACCCCTCCACTTT.

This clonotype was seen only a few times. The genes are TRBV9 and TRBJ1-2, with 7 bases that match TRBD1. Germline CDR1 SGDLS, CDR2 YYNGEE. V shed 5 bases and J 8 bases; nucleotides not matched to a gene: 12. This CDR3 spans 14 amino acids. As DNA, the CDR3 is TGTGCCAGCAGGACTGGAACAGGGGCTGAGGGCTACACCTTC. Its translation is CASRTGTGAEGYTF.

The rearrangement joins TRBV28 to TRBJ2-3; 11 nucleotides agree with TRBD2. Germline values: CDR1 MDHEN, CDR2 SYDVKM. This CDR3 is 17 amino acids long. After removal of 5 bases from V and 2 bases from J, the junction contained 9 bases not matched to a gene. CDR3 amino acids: CASSLDRTSGFTDTQYF. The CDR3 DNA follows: TGTGCCAGCAGTCTAGACCGGACTAGCGGGTTCACAGATACGCAGTATTTT. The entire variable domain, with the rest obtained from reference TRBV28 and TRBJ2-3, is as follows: DVKVTQSSRYLVKRTGEKVFLECVQDMDHENMFWYRQDPGLGLRLIYFSYDVKMKEKGDIPEGYSVSREKKERFSLILESASTNQTSMYLCASSLDRTSGFTDTQYFGPGTRLTVL.

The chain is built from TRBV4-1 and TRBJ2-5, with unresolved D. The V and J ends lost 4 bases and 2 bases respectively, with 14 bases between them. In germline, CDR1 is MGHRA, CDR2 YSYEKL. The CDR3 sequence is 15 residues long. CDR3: CASSRAGSVQETQYF. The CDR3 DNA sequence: TGCGCCAGCAGCCGGGCCGGATCGGTTCAAGAGACCCAGTACTTC.

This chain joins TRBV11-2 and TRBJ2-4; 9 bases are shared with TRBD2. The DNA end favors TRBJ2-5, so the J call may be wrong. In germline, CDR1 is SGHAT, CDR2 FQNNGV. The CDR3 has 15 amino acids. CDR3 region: CASSLHSGGKETQYF. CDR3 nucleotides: TGTGCCAGCAGCTTACATAGCGGGGGTAAAGAGACCCAGTACTTC.

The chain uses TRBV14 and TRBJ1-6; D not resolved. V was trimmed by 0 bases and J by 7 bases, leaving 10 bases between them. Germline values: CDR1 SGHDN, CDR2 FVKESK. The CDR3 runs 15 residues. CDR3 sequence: CASSQDLVGNSPLHF. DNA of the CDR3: TGTGCCAGCAGCCAAGACCTCGTGGGGAATTCACCCCTCCACTTT.

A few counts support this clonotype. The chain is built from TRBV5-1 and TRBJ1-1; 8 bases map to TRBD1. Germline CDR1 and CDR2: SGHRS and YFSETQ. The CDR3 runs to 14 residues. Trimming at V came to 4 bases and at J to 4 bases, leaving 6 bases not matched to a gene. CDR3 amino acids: CASSERQGSTEAFF. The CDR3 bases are TGCGCCAGCAGCGAAAGACAGGGGTCCACTGAAGCTTTCTTT.

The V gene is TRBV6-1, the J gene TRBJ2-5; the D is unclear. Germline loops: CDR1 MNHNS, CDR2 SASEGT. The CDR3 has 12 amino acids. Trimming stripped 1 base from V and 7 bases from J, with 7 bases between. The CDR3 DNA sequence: TGTGCCAGCAGTGAAGGGGTAGGGACCCAGTACTTC. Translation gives CASSEGVGTQYF.